Below, 28 T cell receptor beta chains from the same sample are listed, as sequenced in a study of post-analysis software for immune sequencing data. Study-wide points: Included in a set of about 5 TRBV segments more frequent in patients than controls were TRBV5-6, TRBV5-1 and TRBV20-1.

Every TCR beta cDNA library bore unique molecular identifiers. In TCRdb, the PCR reads were re-called with MiXCR into one record per CDR3 protein. The table records approximately 460,000 distinct CDR3 sequences, approximately 45% of them present only once. No antigen has been identified for these receptors. Sequencing input: blood. These receptor sequences come from a girl aged 5-17 years with multiple sclerosis.

This clonotype occurred a few times. DNA for the CDR3: TGCGCCAGCAGCCAAGAATTAGCAGTCTATGGCTACACCTTC. Protein: CASSQELAVYGYTF. This chain uses TRBV4-1 with TRBJ1-2; D is unresolved. Germline-derived CDR1 and CDR2 are MGHRA and YSYEKL. The CDR3 has 14 amino acids. V was trimmed by 0 bases and J by 4 bases, leaving 9 bases between them.

There are a few counts of this clonotype. The chain links TRBV28 to TRBJ2-5, with D perhaps TRBD1 or TRBD2 (6 bases each). V was shortened by 6 bases and J by 2 bases, with 16 bases between the two germline ends. The CDR3 runs to 15 residues. Per the germline V gene, CDR1 is MDHEN and CDR2 is SYDVKM. CDR3: CASSPRGVDQETQYF. CDR3 in DNA: TGTGCCAGCAGCCCAAGGGGGGTGGATCAAGAGACCCAGTACTTC.

This clonotype appeared a few times. This rearrangement joins TRBV7-3 to TRBJ2-3, with 13 bases aligning to TRBD2. CDR1 and CDR2 (germline): SGHTA, FQGTGA. V shed 5 bases, J shed 4 bases, and the junction held 9 bases outside the gene matches. This CDR3 contains 17 residues. CDR3 in amino acids: CASSLGLAGVRADTQYF. CDR3 coding DNA: TGTGCCAGCAGCCTAGGACTAGCGGGAGTTAGGGCAGATACGCAGTATTTT.

The rearrangement joins TRBV12-3 or TRBV12-4 to TRBJ1-2; D may be TRBD1 (5 bases). This CDR3 has 16 residues. Trimming removed 6 bases from V and 7 bases from J, with 24 bases in between. The CDR3: CASSPALGGMISGYTF. As DNA, the CDR3 is TGTGCCAGCAGCCCCGCTCTCGGGGGTATGATAAGTGGCTACACCTTC.

V usage is TRBV12-3 or TRBV12-4 and J usage is TRBJ1-1, with unresolved D. V was trimmed by 6 bases and J by 3 bases, leaving 20 bases between them. This CDR3 contains 16 residues. CDR3 loop: CASSPGRSFFDTEAFF. DNA of the CDR3: TGTGCCAGCAGCCCCGGAAGGAGCTTCTTTGACACTGAAGCTTTCTTT.

The chain recombines TRBV20-1 with TRBJ2-1; a possible D gene is TRBD1 (5 bases). V lost 2 bases, J lost 1 base, and 12 bases lay in between. This CDR3 has 15 residues. Germline loops: CDR1 DFQATT, CDR2 SNEGSKA (reference sequence). CDR3 in amino acids: CSARWAGSSYNEQFF. As DNA, the CDR3 is TGCAGTGCTAGATGGGCAGGGTCATCCTACAATGAGCAGTTCTTC.

There are a few counts of this clonotype. The V gene is TRBV20-1, the J gene TRBJ2-5, with D possibly TRBD2 on 6 matching bases. The DNA end is a closer match to TRBJ2-7, so the J assignment may be wrong. The CDR3 is 16 amino acids. CDR1 DFQATT and CDR2 SNEGSKA come from the germline V gene (reference sequence). The CDR3 nucleotides read TGCAGTGCTAGTCCCGTCGGGGGTAGCAGATTCTACGAGCAGTACTTC. This encodes CSASPVGGSRFYEQYF.

The gene calls are TRBV5-1 and TRBJ2-5; 12 bases are shared with TRBD2. Losses at the gene ends were 3 bases for V and 2 bases for J; bases not matched to a gene: 5. This CDR3 is 16 amino acids long. CDR1 is SGHRS, CDR2 YFSETQ, per germline. CDR3 protein: CASSSSSGREQETQYF. The CDR3 nucleotides read TGCGCCAGCAGCTCCTCTAGCGGGAGGGAACAAGAGACCCAGTACTTC.

As to this clonotype: No conserved phenylalanine or tryptophan ends this CDR3, so it is likely a read error. The V gene is TRBV4-2, the J gene TRBJ2-3, with 8 bases lining up with TRBD1. V lost 5 bases and J lost 1; bases outside the gene matches: 17. The CDR3 runs to 19 residues. The germline CDR1 and CDR2 sequences are LGHNA and YNFKEQ. CDR3 in amino acids: CASSARTGTQTGRTDTQYL. Written as DNA, the CDR3 is TGTGCCAGCAGCGCCCGGACAGGGACCCAAACCGGGCGCACAGATACGCAGTATTTG.

The rearrangement links TRBV27 to TRBJ2-1; no clear D. In germline, CDR1 is MNHEY, CDR2 SMNVEV (reference sequence). Trimming removed 4 bases at V and 6 bases at J, with 10 bases between. The CDR3 loop spans 13 amino acids. The CDR3 reads CASSSLSSNEQFF. The CDR3, as DNA: TGTGCCAGCAGTTCCCTTAGTAGCAATGAGCAGTTCTTC.

The gene calls are TRBV7-2 and TRBJ1-1; D perhaps matches TRBD1 (6 bases). This CDR3 region has 15 residues. The V end lost 4 bases, the J end lost 0 bases, and 12 bases lay between the germline ends. The germline gives CDR1 SGHTA, CDR2 FQGNSA. CDR3 residues: CASSSQTGMNTEAFF. Here the CDR3 DNA reads TGTGCCAGCAGCTCTCAGACAGGAATGAACACTGAAGCTTTCTTT.

The chain recombines TRBV3-1 with TRBJ2-1; D remains unclear. The V gene's germline CDR1 is LGHDT and CDR2 YNNKEL (reference sequence). Trimming left V 4 bases short and J 9 bases short, with 7 bases between. The CDR3 length is 11 residues. CDR3 residues: CASSLGREQFF. The CDR3 DNA is TGTGCCAGCAGCCTAGGGCGTGAGCAGTTCTTC.

The chain joins TRBV5-1 to TRBJ2-7, with D perhaps TRBD1 (6 bases). This CDR3 has 15 residues. The ends were cut back, 5 bases at V and 8 bases at J, with 23 bases in the middle. The germline V gene has CDR1 SGHRS and CDR2 YFSETQ. CDR3 nucleotide sequence: TGCGCCAGCAGAGAAACCGGGACAAGTTTGTCCAAGCAGTACTTC. It specifies CASRETGTSLSKQYF.

J is TRBJ2-5 and V is TRBV29-1; 8 nucleotides agree with TRBD1. The CDR3 length is 16 residues. Looked up from germline, CDR1 is SQVTM and CDR2 is ANQGSEA. Trimming at V came to 5 bases and at J to 13 bases, leaving 24 bases not matched to a gene. The CDR3 reads CSVRDRCDTLAAQWYF. The CDR3 nucleotides read TGCAGCGTTCGGGACAGGTGCGATACTCTGGCCGCGCAGTGGTACTTC. The full variable domain, in which reference TRBV29-1 and TRBJ2-5 provide the parts outside the CDR3, is SAVISQKPSRDICQRGTSLTIQCQVDSQVTMMFWYRQQPGQSLTLIATANQGSEATYESGFVIDKFPISRPNLTFSTLTVSNMSPEDSSIYLCSVRDRCDTLAAQWYFGPGTRLLVL.

The chain links TRBV5-5 to TRBJ2-7; 9 bases are a match to TRBD1. Germline V gene data show CDR1 as SGHKS and CDR2 as YYEKEE (reference sequence). Trimming removed 5 bases from V and 3 bases from J; junction bases left unmatched: 9. There are 15 residues in the CDR3. CDR3 sequence (DNA): TGTGCCAGCAGTTCCGACAGGGGGGTATACTACGAGCAGTACTTC. It encodes CASSSDRGVYYEQYF. The whole variable domain, filled in from reference TRBV5-5 and TRBJ2-7, reads DAGVTQSPTHLIKTRGQQVTLRCSPISGHKSVSWYQQVLGQGPQFIFQYYEKEERGRGNFPDRFSARQFPNYSSELNVNALLLGDSALYLCASSSDRGVYYEQYFGPGTRLTVT.

This clonotype has only one observation. Sequence at one end of the junction differs from germline and may be a read error. The chain links TRBV4-1 to TRBJ2-3, with 7 bases matching TRBD1. CDR3 size: 14 residues. In germline, CDR1 is MGHRA, CDR2 YSYEKL. DNA of the CDR3: TGCGTCAGCAGCCAGGGGACAGACACAGATACGCAGTATTTT. As protein: CVSSQGTDTDTQYF.

The chain joins TRBV30 to TRBJ2-4; D perhaps matches TRBD1 (6 bases). The J call may not be correct, given that the DNA end is closer to TRBJ2-7. From germline, CDR1 is GTSNPN and CDR2 SVGIG (reference sequence). The CDR3 runs 13 residues. CDR3 in amino acids: CAWIRGNPYEQYF. CDR3 nucleotides: TGTGCCTGGATAAGGGGGAATCCCTACGAGCAGTACTTC.

This sequence joins TRBV15 and TRBJ2-7; possibly TRBD1 or TRBD2 for D (5 bases each). Germline CDR1 reads LNHNV; CDR2 reads YYDKDF (reference sequence). The length of the CDR3 is 14 residues. The V gene lost 0 bases and the J gene lost 12 bases, with 18 bases spanning the gap. CDR3 nucleotides: TGTGCCACCAGCAGAGATGGGACCCAAGAGACCCGGTACTTC. It encodes CATSRDGTQETRYF.

V usage is TRBV12-3 or TRBV12-4 and J usage is TRBJ2-5, with D uncertain. This CDR3 region has 16 residues. Trimming removed 5 bases at V and 2 bases at J, with 18 bases between. The CDR3 nucleotides read TGTGCCAGCAGTGCCCCAGGATTATCAGTACAAGAGACCCAGTACTTC. It encodes CASSAPGLSVQETQYF.

To note about this clonotype: Compared with germline, one end of the junction differs, possibly owing to a read error. The chain combines TRBV9 with TRBJ1-1; 8 nucleotides line up with TRBD1. The CDR3 spans 16 residues. Germline V gene lookup returns CDR1 SGDLS and CDR2 YYNGEE. CDR3 in amino acids: CASGVALQGEDTEAFF. The CDR3, as DNA: TGTGCCAGCGGCGTAGCCTTACAGGGGGAGGACACTGAAGCTTTCTTT.

The rearrangement joins TRBV7-3 to TRBJ1-5; D is ambiguous. V shed 2 bases and J shed 5 bases, with 22 bases lying between them. Per the germline V gene, CDR1 is SGHTA and CDR2 is FQGTGA. The CDR3 is 18 amino acids. CDR3 bases: TGTGCCAGCAGCTTATCCCCTCCCGGCCCAAGGAAGGATCAGCCCCAGCATTTT. Residues: CASSLSPPGPRKDQPQHF.

This clonotype was observed a few times. The chain couples TRBV29-1 to TRBJ1-2; maybe TRBD1 (5 bases). This CDR3 spans 13 amino acids. V was cut by 5 bases and J by 8 bases, with 18 bases left in between. Per the germline V gene, CDR1 is SQVTM and CDR2 is ANQGSEA. The CDR3 reads CSVSGLQGGGYTF. In DNA, the CDR3 is TGCAGCGTTTCAGGTTTGCAGGGAGGAGGCTACACCTTC.

This clonotype was seen only a few times. The chain is built from TRBV6-2 or TRBV6-3 and TRBJ2-3; D unresolved. The CDR3 is 16 residues long. Looked up from germline, CDR1 is MNHEY and CDR2 is SVGEGT. V was trimmed by 3 bases and J by 3 bases, leaving 16 bases between them. Here the CDR3 DNA reads TGTGCCAGCAGTTATGCCGGCCCCCGGGCGACAGATACGCAGTATTTT. It is translated as CASSYAGPRATDTQYF.

This rearrangement joins TRBV15 to TRBJ2-5; 12 bases align to TRBD2. V was clipped by 3 bases and J by 5 bases; unmatched bases: 10. The CDR3 runs to 17 residues. Germline V gene data show CDR1 as LNHNV and CDR2 as YYDKDF (reference sequence). CDR3 nucleotide sequence: TGTGCCACCAGCAGGTCGACGACTAGCGGGAGAACGGAGACCCAGTACTTC. This codes for CATSRSTTSGRTETQYF.

The chain is built from TRBV6-6 and TRBJ2-1; 9 bases are shared with TRBD2. This CDR3 has 16 residues. V gave up 0 bases and J gave up 7 bases; unmatched junction bases: 7. In germline, CDR1 is MNHNY, CDR2 SVGAGI (reference sequence). CDR3 in amino acids: CASSYSIAGEENEQFF. The CDR3 DNA sequence: TGTGCCAGCAGTTACTCGATAGCGGGAGAAGAAAATGAGCAGTTCTTC.

This clonotype was observed a handful of times. The chain recombines TRBV20-1 with TRBJ2-7; 11 bases map to TRBD2. Trimming at V came to 0 bases and at J to 3 bases, leaving 10 bases not matched to a gene. The CDR3 has 17 amino acids. CDR1 is DFQATT and CDR2 is SNEGSKA in the germline V gene (reference sequence). CDR3 sequence: CSARDAYTSGGIYEQYF. CDR3 DNA sequence: TGCAGTGCTAGAGACGCCTACACTAGCGGGGGAATCTACGAGCAGTACTTC.

The chain combines TRBV20-1 with TRBJ2-4; 12 bases match TRBD2. The better agreement between TRBJ2-7 and the DNA end casts doubt on the J call. Looked up from germline, CDR1 is DFQATT and CDR2 is SNEGSKA (reference sequence). This CDR3 comprises 13 residues. CDR3 in amino acids: CSAKTSGSHEQYF. The CDR3 nucleotides read TGCAGTGCTAAGACTAGCGGGAGCCACGAGCAGTACTTC.

The genes are TRBV7-3 and TRBJ1-6, with D possibly matching TRBD1 (6 bases). Trimming took 4 bases from V and 9 from J, leaving 10 bases between them. Per the germline V gene, CDR1 is SGHTA and CDR2 is FQGTGA. The CDR3 consists of 13 residues. The CDR3 here is CASSWDIGSPLHF. The CDR3 coding sequence is TGTGCCAGCAGCTGGGACATTGGTTCACCCCTCCACTTT.